These T cell receptor beta chains were read from a single sample in a study of OX40 agonist ivuxolimab in advanced cancers. TCRdb's table, derived via immunoSEQ multiplex PCR, lists solely in-frame clones and lacks some. The sample gives some 100,000 clones, 75% to 95% of which show up once; around 0.31% is in the top ten. This specimen was CD4+ or CD8+ T cells sorted from blood, taken in a trial of the OX40 agonist ivuxolimab. These receptors all stem from an adult with an advanced solid tumor such as melanoma, head and neck, liver or kidney cancer. CDR3s include the opening cysteine and the closing phenylalanine or tryptophan. Each record gives: CDR3 length, J gene, D gene, V gene, CDR3 DNA, CDR3 protein. The D gene is left open where the match is weak.

cdr3_length: 17; j_call: TRBJ2-2; d_call: TRBD1; v_call: TRBV5-4; cdr3_nt: TGTGCCAGCAGCTCGCCGTCGGACAGGCAGAACACCGGGGAGCTGTTTTTT; cdr3_aa: CASSSPSDRQNTGELFF
cdr3_length: 15; j_call: TRBJ2-5; d_call: .; v_call: TRBV27; cdr3_nt: TGTGCCAGCAGTAAAGAATCGTCCAGCTGGGAGACCCAGTACTTC; cdr3_aa: CASSKESSSWETQYF
cdr3_length: 16; j_call: TRBJ2-1; d_call: .; v_call: TRBV27; cdr3_nt: TGTGCCAGCAGTTCGCTTTTCGGTGTAGGAAGGAATGAGCAGTTCTTC; cdr3_aa: CASSSLFGVGRNEQFF
cdr3_length: 13; j_call: TRBJ1-2; d_call: .; v_call: TRBV5-1; cdr3_nt: TGCGCCAGCAGCTTGAGGACGGACTATGGCTACACCTTC; cdr3_aa: CASSLRTDYGYTF
cdr3_length: 13; j_call: TRBJ2-7; d_call: .; v_call: TRBV10-2; cdr3_nt: TGCGCCAGCAGTGTTACCGGTTCCTACGAGCAGTACTTC; cdr3_aa: CASSVTGSYEQYF
cdr3_length: 14; j_call: TRBJ1-3; d_call: TRBD1; v_call: TRBV7-2; cdr3_nt: TGTGCCAGCAGCCCCCGGGACAGCAGAAACACCATATATTTT; cdr3_aa: CASSPRDSRNTIYF
cdr3_length: 14; j_call: TRBJ2-1; d_call: TRBD2; v_call: TRBV6-6; cdr3_nt: TGTGCCAGCAGGACCGGGACTAGCGGGATAGGGGAGTTCTTC; cdr3_aa: CASRTGTSGIGEFF
cdr3_length: 11; j_call: TRBJ2-5; d_call: .; v_call: TRBV20-1; cdr3_nt: TGCAGTGCTAGTGTTTTAGAGACCCAGTACTTC; cdr3_aa: CSASVLETQYF
cdr3_length: 15; j_call: TRBJ2-3; d_call: TRBD1; v_call: TRBV2; cdr3_nt: TGTGCCAGCAGCGACAGGGCCCCAAGCACAGATACGCAGTATTTT; cdr3_aa: CASSDRAPSTDTQYF
cdr3_length: 17; j_call: TRBJ2-1; d_call: .; v_call: TRBV11-2; cdr3_nt: TGTGCCAGCAGCCCGGCGCGAGTCGGCCTAACCTACAATGAGCAGTTCTTC; cdr3_aa: CASSPARVGLTYNEQFF
cdr3_length: 15; j_call: TRBJ2-7; d_call: TRBD1; v_call: TRBV28; cdr3_nt: TGTGCCAGCAGTGCTCAGGGACAGGGGGCTTACGAGCAGTACTTC; cdr3_aa: CASSAQGQGAYEQYF
cdr3_length: 12; j_call: TRBJ1-1; d_call: .; v_call: TRBV28; cdr3_nt: TGTGCCAGCAGTCCCTTGAGGGGCGCGACTTTCTTT; cdr3_aa: CASSPLRGATFF
cdr3_length: 12; j_call: TRBJ2-7; d_call: .; v_call: TRBV7-2; cdr3_nt: TGTGCCAGCAGCTTAGGGGGAATCGAGCAGTACTTC; cdr3_aa: CASSLGGIEQYF
cdr3_length: 16; j_call: TRBJ2-2; d_call: .; v_call: TRBV18; cdr3_nt: TGTGCCAGCTCACAAAGCCAAGTTTCGAACACCGGGGAGCTGTTTTTT; cdr3_aa: CASSQSQVSNTGELFF
cdr3_length: 15; j_call: TRBJ2-3; d_call: .; v_call: TRBV28; cdr3_nt: TGTGCCAGCAGCCCGGGGAGCGGGAGCACAGATACGCAGTATTTT; cdr3_aa: CASSPGSGSTDTQYF
cdr3_length: 16; j_call: TRBJ1-1; d_call: .; v_call: TRBV4-3; cdr3_nt: TGCGCCAGCAGCCAAGAAAACAGGCGAAGGGACACTGAAGCTTTCTTT; cdr3_aa: CASSQENRRRDTEAFF
cdr3_length: 14; j_call: TRBJ1-2; d_call: TRBD1; v_call: TRBV4-1; cdr3_nt: TGCGCCAGCAGACAGGGGCCCGGGGCATTTGGCTACACCTTC; cdr3_aa: CASRQGPGAFGYTF
cdr3_length: 12; j_call: TRBJ1-2; d_call: .; v_call: TRBV5-1; cdr3_nt: TGCGCCAGCAGCGGGGATTTCTATGGCTACACCTTC; cdr3_aa: CASSGDFYGYTF
cdr3_length: 17; j_call: TRBJ1-1; d_call: TRBD1; v_call: TRBV7-9; cdr3_nt: TGTGCCAGCAGCTTAGCCGGGACAGGGATAATGAACACTGAAGCTTTCTTT; cdr3_aa: CASSLAGTGIMNTEAFF
cdr3_length: 15; j_call: TRBJ2-1; d_call: TRBD2; v_call: TRBV6-6; cdr3_nt: TGTGCCAGCAGTCCGAGGGCGGGAGATAGGAATGAGCAGTTCTTC; cdr3_aa: CASSPRAGDRNEQFF
cdr3_length: 16; j_call: TRBJ2-5; d_call: .; v_call: TRBV30; cdr3_nt: TGTGCCTGGAGTGCCCCCGGGGTACTCCCAAGGGAGACCCAGTACTTC; cdr3_aa: CAWSAPGVLPRETQYF
cdr3_length: 13; j_call: TRBJ2-1; d_call: TRBD2; v_call: TRBV10-2; cdr3_nt: TGCGCCAGCGGGGGGGACTACGGAGATGAGCAGTTCTTC; cdr3_aa: CASGGDYGDEQFF
cdr3_length: 14; j_call: TRBJ2-1; d_call: TRBD2; v_call: TRBV18; cdr3_nt: TGTGCCAGCTCACCACGACTAGCGGACAATGAGCAGTTCTTC; cdr3_aa: CASSPRLADNEQFF
cdr3_length: 13; j_call: TRBJ2-5; d_call: .; v_call: TRBV7-9; cdr3_nt: TGTGCCAGCAGCTTGGGACCAAGAGAGACCCAGTACTTC; cdr3_aa: CASSLGPRETQYF